These 21 T cell receptor beta chains came from one sample sequenced in a study of shared clonotypes between healthy human individuals (dated by TCRdb to 2020 to 2021). The receptor library was made with the immunoSEQ multiplex PCR assay. As stored in TCRdb, this immuneACCESS dataset retains in-frame rearrangements with V and J assigned. A fraction of the clones does not appear; measured against another copy, unresolved V genes explain less than half of the discrepancy, and the remainder lacks a known reason. The sample includes around 690,000 clones, with less than 95% observed a single time. The ten largest clones capture 30% to 35% of the sample. Sample: memory CD8+ T cells from PBMCs. Per the publication, the cell subset or site label means: CD45RO+ cells pooled with CCR7-negative TemRA cells. The receptors were sampled from a man between 18 and 29 years old in good health. Some clones in this sample may be carry-over from other donors' samples.

The V call is TRBV27, the J call TRBJ2-7, with 7 bases that match TRBD1. Germline V gives CDR1 MNHEY, CDR2 SMNVEV (reference sequence). The CDR3 has 14 amino acids. V was pared by 1 base and J by 3 bases, with 3 bases of the junction left unmatched. The DNA of the CDR3 is TGTGCCAGCAGTTTATTAGGACAGGACTACGAGCAGTACTTC. The encoded protein is CASSLLGQDYEQYF.

The chain uses TRBV9 and TRBJ2-7; the D is unclear. The CDR3 has 14 residues. Trimming cost V 2 bases and J 2 bases, with 11 bases left between them. Germline V CDR1 and CDR2: SGDLS, YYNGEE. The DNA for the CDR3 is TGTGCCAGCAGCGTCTCCCCCCGGACCTACGAGCAGTACTTC. Residues: CASSVSPRTYEQYF.

The chain uses TRBV19 and TRBJ2-1, with no clear D. Germline V CDR1 and CDR2: LNHDA, SQIVND (reference sequence). The length of the CDR3 is 15 residues. The V end was cut by 0 bases, the J end by 14 bases, with 20 bases between. DNA of the CDR3: TGTGCCAGTAGTATAGACCCGGCACCTGATCGGTCGGAGTTCTTC. It specifies CASSIDPAPDRSEFF.

This clone has more than one count but fewer than ten. The chain has TRBV27 and TRBJ2-7; D call uncertain. CDR1 MNHEY and CDR2 SMNVEV come from the germline V gene (reference sequence). The V and J ends lost 8 bases and 5 bases respectively, with 13 bases between them. The CDR3 extends over 12 amino acids. The CDR3 sequence: CASAKYKNEQYF. CDR3 coding DNA: TGTGCCAGCGCTAAATATAAGAACGAGCAGTACTTC.

The rearrangement uses TRBV5-4 and TRBJ2-1; D possibly matches TRBD1 or TRBD2 (6 bases each). Trimming removed 2 bases at V and 5 bases at J, with 23 bases between. The CDR3 extends over 18 amino acids. The germline V gene has CDR1 SGHNT and CDR2 YYREEE (reference sequence). CDR3 nucleotides: TGTGCCAGCAGCTTCCAACTTTTGACAGAGGGGGAGGACAATGAGCAGTTCTTC. It encodes CASSFQLLTEGEDNEQFF.

V is TRBV7-3 and J is TRBJ2-3, with TRBD2 matching 7 bases. Germline CDR1 SGHTA, CDR2 FQGTGA. CDR3 length: 15 residues. V lost 0 bases and J lost 7; bases outside the gene matches: 7. The CDR3 protein is CASSLTGGSRNTQYF. In DNA form, the CDR3 reads TGTGCCAGCAGCTTAACGGGCGGGAGCAGGAATACGCAGTATTTT.

About this clone: One junction end disagrees with the germline gene, perhaps due to a read error. V is TRBV19 and J is TRBJ2-1; D is possibly TRBD2 (6 bases). Looked up from germline, CDR1 is LNHDA and CDR2 is SQIVND (reference sequence). This CDR3 is built from 12 residues. In DNA form, the CDR3 reads TGTGCCAGTAGTGCGGGGTACATTGAGCAGTTCTTC. This encodes CASSAGYIEQFF.

CDR3 sequence (DNA): TGTGCCAGCAGTTTAGAAGGCATACTTAACTATGGCTACACCTTC. It yields the protein CASSLEGILNYGYTF. The chain joins TRBV28 to TRBJ1-2; D is unclear. Germline values: CDR1 MDHEN, CDR2 SYDVKM. The V gene lost 2 bases and the J gene lost 1 base, with 11 bases spanning the gap. The CDR3 contains 15 residues.

The chain uses TRBV29-1 and TRBJ2-2; TRBD1 matches at 10 bases. Per germline, CDR1 SQVTM and CDR2 ANQGSEA. V dropped 5 bases and J dropped 4; count of bases not matched to a gene: 7. CDR3 length: 15 amino acids. The CDR3 loop reads CSVLDRGRSTGELFF. The CDR3 coding sequence is TGCAGCGTTTTAGACAGGGGGCGTAGCACCGGGGAGCTGTTTTTT.

V and J are TRBV7-3 and TRBJ2-3; the D call may be TRBD1 or TRBD2 (5 bases each). CDR3 size: 15 residues. Trimming shortened V by 5 bases and J by 5 bases, and 17 bases separated the two germline ends. CDR1 SGHTA and CDR2 FQGTGA come from the germline V gene. The CDR3 DNA reads TGTGCCAGCAGCGGGGACGGCGGGCGCTTAGATACGCAGTATTTT. Protein sequence: CASSGDGGRLDTQYF. Combining the CDR3 with reference TRBV7-3 and TRBJ2-3 gives the whole variable domain GAGVSQTPSNKVTEKGKYVELRCDPISGHTALYWYRQSLGQGPEFLIYFQGTGAADDSGLPNDRFFAVRPEGSVSTLKIQRTERGDSAVYLCASSGDGGRLDTQYFGPGTRLTVL.

This clone turned up a few times. The rearrangement links TRBV9 to TRBJ1-1; 8 bases agree with TRBD1. Trimming at V came to 4 bases and at J to 4 bases, leaving 6 bases not matched to a gene. The length of the CDR3 is 14 residues. Per germline, CDR1 SGDLS and CDR2 YYNGEE. The CDR3 loop is CASSPTDRATEAFF. CDR3 sequence (DNA): TGTGCCAGCAGCCCAACGGACAGGGCCACTGAAGCTTTCTTT.

V is TRBV5-6 and J is TRBJ1-1; TRBD1 matches at 8 bases. The CDR3 length is 16 residues. Trimming cost V 4 bases and J 6 bases; bases outside gene matches: 14. The germline CDR1 and CDR2 sequences are SGHDT and YYEEEE. The CDR3, as DNA: TGTGCCAGCAGCACGGACAGGGAGCAGGACTGGTCTGAAGCTTTCTTT. Protein sequence: CASSTDREQDWSEAFF.

This clone is a singleton in its sample. CDR3 coding DNA: TGTGCCAGCAGCTTCCAAACAGGAACCTACGAGCAGTACTTC. Its translation: CASSFQTGTYEQYF. This chain joins TRBV13 and TRBJ2-7; D perhaps matches TRBD1 (5 bases). The CDR3 is made up of 14 amino acids. The V end was cut by 3 bases, the J end by 2 bases, with 11 bases between. Germline-derived CDR1 and CDR2 are PRHDT and FYEKMQ (reference sequence). Based on the CDR3 plus reference TRBV13 and TRBJ2-7, the full variable domain is AAGVIQSPRHLIKEKRETATLKCYPIPRHDTVYWYQQGPGQDPQFLISFYEKMQSDKGSIPDRFSAQQFSDYHSELNMSSLELGDSALYFCASSFQTGTYEQYFGPGTRLTVT.

The CDR3 sequence: CASSVNLLAGGNGELFF. DNA for the CDR3: TGTGCCAGCAGCGTAAACCTGCTAGCGGGAGGGAACGGGGAGCTGTTTTTT. V gene TRBV9 combines with J gene TRBJ2-2; TRBD2 matches 12 bases. The CDR3 has 17 residues. CDR1 is SGDLS and CDR2 is YYNGEE in the germline V gene. V lost 1 base to trimming and J lost 7 bases; unmatched junction nucleotides: 8. The entire variable domain, with the rest obtained from reference TRBV9 and TRBJ2-2, is as follows: DSGVTQTPKHLITATGQRVTLRCSPRSGDLSVYWYQQSLDQGLQFLIQYYNGEERAKGNILERFSAQQFPDLHSELNLSSLELGDSALYFCASSVNLLAGGNGELFFGEGSRLTVL.

This rearrangement joins TRBV28 to TRBJ2-1, with D unclear. The CDR3 has 15 amino acids. V lost 6 bases, J lost 10 bases, and 22 bases lay in between. In germline, CDR1 is MDHEN, CDR2 SYDVKM. The CDR3 loop is CASSHTLFPPIEQFF. The CDR3 nucleotides are TGTGCCAGCAGCCATACCTTGTTTCCCCCGATAGAGCAGTTCTTC.

This chain connects TRBV27 to TRBJ1-2; 8 bases align to TRBD1. The germline gives CDR1 MNHEY, CDR2 SMNVEV (reference sequence). V dropped 5 bases and J dropped 4; count of bases not matched to a gene: 9. CDR3 size: 15 residues. In DNA, the CDR3 is TGTGCCAGCAGTACAGGACAGGGTGGCATCTATGGCTACACCTTC. It is translated as CASSTGQGGIYGYTF.

The gene calls are TRBV5-1 and TRBJ2-3; 12 bases line up with TRBD2. Germline-derived CDR1 and CDR2 are SGHRS and YFSETQ. This CDR3 region has 13 residues. Trimming removed 6 bases from V and 8 bases from J; junction bases left unmatched: 4. Here the CDR3 reads CASISSGRGTQYF. The CDR3, as DNA: TGCGCCAGCATATCTAGCGGGAGGGGTACGCAGTATTTT.

The CDR3 region has the DNA TGTGCCAGCAGTTTATCGATATTGACTAGCGGGAGGGCCAAAGATACGCAGTATTTT. Its protein is CASSLSILTSGRAKDTQYF. The gene calls are TRBV27 and TRBJ2-3, with 14 bases lining up with TRBD2. CDR1 MNHEY and CDR2 SMNVEV come from the germline V gene (reference sequence). The V segment lost 0 bases and the J segment 5 bases; nucleotides outside the gene matches: 10. CDR3 size: 19 residues.

In its sample, this clone was seen once. This chain connects TRBV27 to TRBJ1-1; maybe TRBD1 (5 bases). The germline CDR1 and CDR2 sequences are MNHEY and SMNVEV (reference sequence). The CDR3 totals 14 residues. The germline V and J ends were trimmed by 5 bases and 4 bases, with 14 bases remaining between them. The CDR3 is CASSPQMGGTEAFF. CDR3 nucleotide sequence: TGTGCCAGCAGTCCTCAGATGGGGGGCACTGAAGCTTTCTTT.

The gene calls are TRBV4-1 and TRBJ2-7, with D possibly TRBD2 on 7 matching bases. V was cut by 4 bases and J by 5 bases, with 15 bases left in between. This CDR3 has 14 residues. CDR1 MGHRA and CDR2 YSYEKL come from the germline V gene. The CDR3 here is CASSPKGGGDEQYF. The CDR3 nucleotides read TGCGCCAGCAGCCCCAAGGGAGGGGGAGACGAGCAGTACTTC.

The rearrangement uses TRBV27 and TRBJ2-6, with TRBD2 identical over 7 bases. V dropped 8 bases and J dropped 0; count of bases not matched to a gene: 10. The CDR3 sequence is 17 residues long. Germline CDR1 is MNHEY and CDR2 is SMNVEV (reference sequence). The CDR3 DNA reads as TGTGCCAGCGGGGGGGACGGAAGCAACTCTGGGGCCAACGTCCTGACTTTC. This encodes CASGGDGSNSGANVLTF.